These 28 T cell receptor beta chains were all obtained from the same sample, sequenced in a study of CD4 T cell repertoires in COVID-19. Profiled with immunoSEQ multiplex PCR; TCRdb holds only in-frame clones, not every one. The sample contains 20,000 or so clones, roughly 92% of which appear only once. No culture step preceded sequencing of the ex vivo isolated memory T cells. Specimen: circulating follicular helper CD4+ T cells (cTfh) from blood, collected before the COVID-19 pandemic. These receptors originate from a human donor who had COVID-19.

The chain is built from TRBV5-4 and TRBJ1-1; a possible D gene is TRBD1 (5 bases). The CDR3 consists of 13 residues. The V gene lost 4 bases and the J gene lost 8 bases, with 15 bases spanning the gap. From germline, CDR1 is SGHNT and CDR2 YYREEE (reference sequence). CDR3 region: CASSPLDSPEAFF. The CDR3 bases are TGTGCCAGCAGCCCACTCGACAGTCCCGAAGCTTTCTTT.

CDR3 sequence: CASSYSSSYEQYF. The CDR3 bases are TGTGCCAGCAGTTATAGCAGCTCCTACGAGCAGTACTTC. The chain couples TRBV6-5 to TRBJ2-7; D not certain. Per germline, CDR1 MNHEY and CDR2 SVGAGI. Trimming took off 3 bases at V and 0 bases at J, with 6 bases between the two ends. The CDR3 spans 13 residues.

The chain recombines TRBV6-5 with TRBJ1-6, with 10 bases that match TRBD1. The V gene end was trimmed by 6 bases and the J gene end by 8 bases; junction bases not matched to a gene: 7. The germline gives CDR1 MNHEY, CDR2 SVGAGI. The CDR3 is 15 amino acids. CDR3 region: CASRIDRGHDSPLHF. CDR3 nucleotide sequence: TGTGCCAGCAGAATAGACAGGGGGCACGATTCACCCCTCCACTTT.

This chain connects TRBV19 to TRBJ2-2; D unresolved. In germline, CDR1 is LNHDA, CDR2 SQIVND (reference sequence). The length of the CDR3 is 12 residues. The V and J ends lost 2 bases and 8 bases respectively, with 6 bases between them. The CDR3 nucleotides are TGTGCCAGTAGTATAATCCAGGGGGAGCTGTTTTTT. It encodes CASSIIQGELFF.

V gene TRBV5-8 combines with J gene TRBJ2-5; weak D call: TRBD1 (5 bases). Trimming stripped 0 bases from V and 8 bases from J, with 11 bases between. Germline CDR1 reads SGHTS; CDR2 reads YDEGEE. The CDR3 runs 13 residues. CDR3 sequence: CASSLGQKDTQYF. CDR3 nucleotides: TGTGCCAGCAGCTTGGGACAGAAGGATACCCAGTACTTC.

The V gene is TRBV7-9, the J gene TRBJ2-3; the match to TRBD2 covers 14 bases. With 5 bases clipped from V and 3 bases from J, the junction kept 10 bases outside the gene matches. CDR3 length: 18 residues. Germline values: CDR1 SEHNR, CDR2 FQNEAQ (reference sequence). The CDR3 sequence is CASSDGLAGGLGTDTQYF. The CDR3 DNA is TGTGCCAGCAGCGACGGACTAGCGGGAGGTCTAGGTACAGATACGCAGTATTTT.

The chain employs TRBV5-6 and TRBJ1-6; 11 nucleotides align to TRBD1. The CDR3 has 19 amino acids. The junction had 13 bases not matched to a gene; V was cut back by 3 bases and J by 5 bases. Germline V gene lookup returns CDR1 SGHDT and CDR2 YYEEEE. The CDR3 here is CASSSYTGTGGMNNSPLHF. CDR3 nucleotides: TGTGCCAGCAGCTCGTACACCGGGACAGGGGGGATGAATAATTCACCCCTCCACTTT.

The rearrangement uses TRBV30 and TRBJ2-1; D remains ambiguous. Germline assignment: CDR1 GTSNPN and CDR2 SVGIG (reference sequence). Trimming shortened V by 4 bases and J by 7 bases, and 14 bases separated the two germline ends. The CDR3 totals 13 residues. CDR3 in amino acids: CAWNQQESNEQFF. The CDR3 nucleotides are TGTGCCTGGAACCAGCAGGAAAGTAATGAGCAGTTCTTC.

CDR3 loop: CASSYRGSMTGELFF. CDR3 in DNA: TGTGCCAGCAGCTACAGGGGGAGTATGACCGGGGAGCTGTTTTTT. V is TRBV7-2 and J is TRBJ2-2; 8 nucleotides match TRBD1. This CDR3 has 15 residues. CDR1 is SGHTA and CDR2 is FQGNSA in the germline V gene. The V segment lost 4 bases and the J segment 5 bases; nucleotides outside the gene matches: 6.

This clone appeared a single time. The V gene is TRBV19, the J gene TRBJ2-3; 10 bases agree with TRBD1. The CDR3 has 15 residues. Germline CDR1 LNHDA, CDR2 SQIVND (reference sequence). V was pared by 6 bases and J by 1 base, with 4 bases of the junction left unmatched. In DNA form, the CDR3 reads TGTGCCAGTAGGACAGGGGGCGAGGGCACAGATACGCAGTATTTT. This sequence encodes CASRTGGEGTDTQYF.

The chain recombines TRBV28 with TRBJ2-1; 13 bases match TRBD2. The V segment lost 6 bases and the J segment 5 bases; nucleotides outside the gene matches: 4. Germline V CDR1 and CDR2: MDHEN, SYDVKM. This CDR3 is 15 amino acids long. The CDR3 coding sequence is TGTGCCAGCAGAAGACTAGCGGGAGGTCACAATGAGCAGTTCTTC. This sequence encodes CASRRLAGGHNEQFF.

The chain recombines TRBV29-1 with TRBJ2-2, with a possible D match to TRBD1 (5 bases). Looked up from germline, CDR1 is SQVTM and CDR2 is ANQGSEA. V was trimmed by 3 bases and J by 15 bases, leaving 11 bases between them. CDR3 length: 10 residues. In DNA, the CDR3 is TGCAGCGTTGAGCAGGGTAGGATGTTTTTT. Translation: CSVEQGRMFF.

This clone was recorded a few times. CDR3 loop: CASSVLGGIYGYTF. CDR3 DNA: TGTGCCAGCAGCGTATTAGGGGGAATCTATGGCTACACCTTC. The chain employs TRBV7-2 and TRBJ1-2, with D perhaps matching TRBD1 (6 bases). The CDR3 consists of 14 residues. V was shortened by 5 bases and J by 4 bases, with 14 bases between the two germline ends. Germline V lookup: CDR1 SGHTA, CDR2 FQGNSA.

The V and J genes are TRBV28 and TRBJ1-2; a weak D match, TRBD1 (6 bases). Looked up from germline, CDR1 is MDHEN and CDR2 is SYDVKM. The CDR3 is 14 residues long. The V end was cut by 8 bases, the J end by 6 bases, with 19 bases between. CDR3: CASQVLQGGNGYTF. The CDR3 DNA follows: TGTGCCAGCCAAGTCTTACAGGGAGGGAATGGCTACACCTTC.

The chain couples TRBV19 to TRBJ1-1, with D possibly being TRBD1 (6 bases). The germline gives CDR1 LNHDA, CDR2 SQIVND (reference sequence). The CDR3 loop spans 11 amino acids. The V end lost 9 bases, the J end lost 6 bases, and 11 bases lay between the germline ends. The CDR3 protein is CASKGQSEAFF. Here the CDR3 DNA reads TGTGCCAGCAAAGGACAGTCTGAAGCTTTCTTT.

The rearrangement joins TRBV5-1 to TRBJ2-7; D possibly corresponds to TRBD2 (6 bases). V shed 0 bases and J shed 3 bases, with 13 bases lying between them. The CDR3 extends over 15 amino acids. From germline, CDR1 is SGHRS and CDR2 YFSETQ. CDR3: CASSLGAPRGYEQYF. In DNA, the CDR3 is TGCGCCAGCAGCTTGGGGGCTCCGCGGGGCTACGAGCAGTACTTC.

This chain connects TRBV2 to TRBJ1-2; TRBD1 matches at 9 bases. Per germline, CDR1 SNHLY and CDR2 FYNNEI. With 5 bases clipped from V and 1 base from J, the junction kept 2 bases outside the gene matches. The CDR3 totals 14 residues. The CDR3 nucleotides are TGTGCCAGCAGTAGGGACAGGGATAACTATGGCTACACCTTC. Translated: CASSRDRDNYGYTF.

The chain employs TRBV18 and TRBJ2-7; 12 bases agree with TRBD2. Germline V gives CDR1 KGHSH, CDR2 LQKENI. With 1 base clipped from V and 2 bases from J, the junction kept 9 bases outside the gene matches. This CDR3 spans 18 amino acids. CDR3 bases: TGTGCCAGCTCACCACGTCTAGCGGGAGGGAGTTCGGCCTACGAGCAGTACTTC. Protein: CASSPRLAGGSSAYEQYF.

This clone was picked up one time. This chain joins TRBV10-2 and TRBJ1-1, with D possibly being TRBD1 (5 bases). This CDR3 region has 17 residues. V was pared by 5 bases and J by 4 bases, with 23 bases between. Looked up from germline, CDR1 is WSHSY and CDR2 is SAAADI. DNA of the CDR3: TGCGCCAGCAGTCCCCGCGGGGGTGGGGGGTTTGGCACTGAAGCTTTCTTT. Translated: CASSPRGGGGFGTEAFF.

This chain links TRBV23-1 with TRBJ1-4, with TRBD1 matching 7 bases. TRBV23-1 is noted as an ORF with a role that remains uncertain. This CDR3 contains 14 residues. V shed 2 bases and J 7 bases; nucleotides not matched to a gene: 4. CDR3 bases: TGCGCCAGCAGTCAAAGGCCAGGGGGTGAAAAACTGTTTTTT. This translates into CASSQRPGGEKLFF.

The CDR3 protein is CASSERRRPGTPSKGYGTQYF. The DNA of the CDR3 is TGTGCCAGCAGCGAAAGGCGACGACCAGGGACACCAAGTAAGGGGTATGGGACCCAGTACTTC. The J gene is TRBJ2-5, the V gene TRBV2, with D possibly matching TRBD1 (6 bases). The CDR3 contains 21 residues. The V gene's germline CDR1 is SNHLY and CDR2 FYNNEI. V gave up 6 bases and J gave up 7 bases, with 39 bases separating them.

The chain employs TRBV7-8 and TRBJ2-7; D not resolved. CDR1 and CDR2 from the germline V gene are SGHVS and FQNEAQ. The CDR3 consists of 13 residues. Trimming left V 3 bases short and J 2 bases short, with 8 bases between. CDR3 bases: TGTGCCAGCAGCTTCGAGGCGGCCTACGAGCAGTACTTC. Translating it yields CASSFEAAYEQYF.

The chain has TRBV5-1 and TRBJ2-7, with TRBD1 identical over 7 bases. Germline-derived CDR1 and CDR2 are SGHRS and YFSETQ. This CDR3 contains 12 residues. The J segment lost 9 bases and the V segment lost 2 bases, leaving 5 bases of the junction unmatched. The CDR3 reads CASSLDRDRQYF. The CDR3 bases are TGCGCCAGCAGCTTAGACAGGGACAGGCAGTACTTC.

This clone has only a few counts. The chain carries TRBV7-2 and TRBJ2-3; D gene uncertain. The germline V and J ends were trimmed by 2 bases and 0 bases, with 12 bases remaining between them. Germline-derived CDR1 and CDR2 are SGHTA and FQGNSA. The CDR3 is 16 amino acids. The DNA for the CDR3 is TGTGCCAGCAGCTTAACGAGCACCTCTAGCACAGATACGCAGTATTTT. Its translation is CASSLTSTSSTDTQYF.

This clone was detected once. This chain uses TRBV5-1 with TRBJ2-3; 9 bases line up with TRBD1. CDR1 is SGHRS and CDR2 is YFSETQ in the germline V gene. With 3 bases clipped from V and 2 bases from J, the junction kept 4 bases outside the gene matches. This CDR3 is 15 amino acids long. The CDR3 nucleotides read TGCGCCAGCAGCTCGACAGGGGGATCCACAGATACGCAGTATTTT. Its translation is CASSSTGGSTDTQYF.

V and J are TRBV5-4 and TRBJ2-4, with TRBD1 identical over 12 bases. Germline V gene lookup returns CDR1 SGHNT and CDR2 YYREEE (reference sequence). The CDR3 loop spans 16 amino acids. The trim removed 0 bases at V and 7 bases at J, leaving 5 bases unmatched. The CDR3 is CASSLGGTGGANIQYF. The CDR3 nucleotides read TGTGCCAGCAGCTTGGGTGGGACAGGGGGCGCCAACATTCAGTACTTC.

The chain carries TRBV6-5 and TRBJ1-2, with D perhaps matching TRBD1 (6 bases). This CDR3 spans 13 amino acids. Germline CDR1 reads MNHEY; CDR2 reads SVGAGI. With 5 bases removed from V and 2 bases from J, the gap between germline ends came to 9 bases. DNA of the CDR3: TGTGCCAGCAGTCTACAGGGAAACTATGGCTACACCTTC. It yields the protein CASSLQGNYGYTF.

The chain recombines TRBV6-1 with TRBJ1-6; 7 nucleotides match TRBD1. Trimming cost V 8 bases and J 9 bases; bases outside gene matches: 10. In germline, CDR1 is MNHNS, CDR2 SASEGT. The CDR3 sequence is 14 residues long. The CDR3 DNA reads TGTGCCAGCGAGCAGAACAGGGGAAGTTCACCCCTCCACTTT. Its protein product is CASEQNRGSSPLHF.